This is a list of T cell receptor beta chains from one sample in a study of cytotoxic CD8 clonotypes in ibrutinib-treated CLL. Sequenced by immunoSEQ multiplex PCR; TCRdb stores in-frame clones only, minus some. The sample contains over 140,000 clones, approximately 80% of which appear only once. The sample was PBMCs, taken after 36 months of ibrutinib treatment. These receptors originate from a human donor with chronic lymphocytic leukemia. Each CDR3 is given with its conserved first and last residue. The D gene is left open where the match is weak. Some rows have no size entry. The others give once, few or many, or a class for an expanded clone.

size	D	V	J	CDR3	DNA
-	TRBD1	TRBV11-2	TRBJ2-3	CASSAWGQGFTDTQYF	TGTGCCAGCAGCGCCTGGGGACAGGGATTCACAGATACGCAGTATTTT
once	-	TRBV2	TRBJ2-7	CASSGLRLRSVYEQYF	TGTGCCAGCAGTGGGCTCCGTCTTAGGTCCGTTTACGAGCAGTACTTC
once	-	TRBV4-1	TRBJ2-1	CASSQEPDLFDEQFF	TGTGCCAGCAGCCAAGAACCGGACCTTTTCGATGAGCAGTTCTTC
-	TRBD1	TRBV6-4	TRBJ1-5	CASSVQDRQPQHF	TGTGCCAGCAGTGTCCAGGACAGGCAGCCCCAGCATTTT
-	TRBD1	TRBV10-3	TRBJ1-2	CAISTLPGQPYGYTF	TGTGCCATCAGTACCCTACCGGGACAGCCCTATGGCTACACCTTC
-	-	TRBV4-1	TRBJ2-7	CASRRDTVVPYEQYF	TGCGCCAGCAGAAGGGACACCGTTGTGCCCTACGAGCAGTACTTC
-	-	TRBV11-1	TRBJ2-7	CASSLGGLSYEQYF	TGTGCCAGCAGCTTAGGGGGACTGTCCTACGAGCAGTACTTC
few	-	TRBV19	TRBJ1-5	CASSTYNQPQHF	TGTGCCAGCAGCACCTACAATCAGCCCCAGCATTTT
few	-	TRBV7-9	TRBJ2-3	CASSPRGPDTQYF	TGTGCCAGCAGCCCCCGGGGACCCGATACGCAGTATTTT
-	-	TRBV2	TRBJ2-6	CASNKASSGANVLTF	TGTGCCAGCAATAAGGCGAGCTCTGGGGCCAACGTCCTGACTTTC
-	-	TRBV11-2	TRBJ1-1	CASSLGASNTEAFF	TGTGCCAGCAGCCTTGGGGCGTCGAACACTGAAGCTTTCTTT
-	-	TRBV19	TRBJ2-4	CASSTDRPSGIQYF	TGTGCCAGTAGTACCGACAGACCTTCGGGCATTCAGTACTTC
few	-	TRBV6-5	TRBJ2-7	CASSYQTGVGNEQYF	TGTGCCAGCAGTTACCAGACAGGTGTCGGGAACGAGCAGTACTTC
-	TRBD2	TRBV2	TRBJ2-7	CASSDSGGPYEQYF	TGTGCCAGCAGCGATAGCGGGGGGCCCTACGAGCAGTACTTC
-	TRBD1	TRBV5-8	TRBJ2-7	CASSSDRVSYEQYF	TGTGCCAGCAGCTCGGACAGGGTCTCCTACGAGCAGTACTTC
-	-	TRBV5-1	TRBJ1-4	CASSLEIGNHNEKLFF	TGCGCCAGCAGCTTGGAAATCGGAAACCATAATGAAAAACTGTTTTTT
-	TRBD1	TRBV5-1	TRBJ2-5	CASSPTLGQGGETQYF	TGCGCCAGCAGCCCCACCCTCGGACAGGGAGGAGAGACCCAGTACTTC
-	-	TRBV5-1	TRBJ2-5	CASSLDQEKYF	TGCGCCAGCAGCTTGGACCAGGAAAAGTACTTC
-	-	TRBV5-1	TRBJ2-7	CASSLFGTEISYEQYF	TGCGCCAGCAGCTTGTTCGGGACGGAGATTTCCTACGAGCAGTACTTC
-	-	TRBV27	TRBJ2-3	CASSLSLQTSGQYF	TGTGCCAGCAGTTTATCCCTCCAAACCTCCGGACAGTATTTT
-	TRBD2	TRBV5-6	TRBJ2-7	CASSLWGGPEQYF	TGTGCCAGCAGCTTGTGGGGGGGTCCTGAGCAGTACTTC
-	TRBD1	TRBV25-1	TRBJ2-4	CASSDHRGRGDIQYF	TGTGCCAGCAGTGATCACAGGGGGCGCGGGGACATTCAGTACTTC
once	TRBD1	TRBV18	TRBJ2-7	CASSPGGQGYEQYF	TGTGCCAGCTCACCTGGGGGACAGGGCTACGAGCAGTACTTC
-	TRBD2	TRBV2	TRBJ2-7	CASSETLLAGVHEQYF	TGTGCCAGCAGTGAAACCTTGCTAGCGGGGGTCCACGAGCAGTACTTC
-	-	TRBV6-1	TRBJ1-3	CASSGKTVHSGNTIYF	TGTGCCAGCAGTGGGAAAACCGTACACTCTGGAAACACCATATATTTT
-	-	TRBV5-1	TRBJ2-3	CASSSGSGGDTQYF	TGCGCCAGCAGCTCGGGATCAGGAGGAGATACGCAGTATTTT
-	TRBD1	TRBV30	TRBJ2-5	CAWSPAGTGLRETQYF	TGTGCCTGGAGTCCAGCCGGGACAGGGTTAAGAGAGACCCAGTACTTC
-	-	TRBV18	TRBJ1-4	CASSGDGREKLFF	TGTGCCAGCTCCGGAGACGGTCGCGAAAAACTGTTTTTT
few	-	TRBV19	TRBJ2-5	CASSPLRVRGETQYF	TGTGCCAGTAGCCCACTCAGAGTCCGGGGAGAGACCCAGTACTTC